What follows is one T cell receptor (beta chain) and its context. The antigen is not known. The sample is drawn from a study of CD8+ T cells in alopecia areata. Across the study: Tofacitinib administration to treated patients was oral, at 5 to 10 mg twice daily.

RNA, once extracted, was reverse transcribed into cDNA for use as the sequencing template. Some clones are missing from TCRdb's copy, which holds only in-frame ones; the method was immunoSEQ multiplex PCR. The sample includes some 99,000 clones, 61% of them seen just once. The CDR3 spans 17 residues. The ends were cut back, 4 bases at V and 0 bases at J, with 17 bases in the middle. Germline V lookup: CDR1 MDHEN, CDR2 SYDVKM. Points from the study as a whole: Among the 100 top clones, expanded CD8+ clones, like scalp clonality, were significantly decreased by tofacitinib.

Treatment noted: oral pan-JAK inhibitor, 5-10 mg twice daily. The receptor comes from a human donor with alopecia areata. The chain combines TRBV28 with TRBJ2-3; weak D call: TRBD2 (6 bases). This material consisted of CD8+ T cells sorted from blood, taken at week 4, from a patient treated with tofacitinib. CDR3 loop: CASSSKRANPSTDTQYF. CDR3 sequence (DNA): TGTGCCAGCAGTTCCAAGCGGGCAAATCCTAGCACAGATACGCAGTATTTT.